The rows below give T cell receptor beta chains drawn from one sample of a study of cytomegalovirus exposure and HLA in healthy donors. Measured with immunoSEQ multiplex PCR; TCRdb has only the in-frame clones, and not every one. The sample includes about 83,000 clones, over 70% of them seen just once. The sample was PBMCs. These receptors were obtained from a man aged 55 to 70 in good health and CMV-seronegative. CDR3s include the opening cysteine and the closing phenylalanine or tryptophan. A D gene is named only where the DNA matches it firmly. Expanded clones get a size class; other rows say once, few or many, or leave the size out.

v_gene	j_gene	abundance	d_gene	CDR3aa	CDR3nt
TRBV27	TRBJ2-3	-	TRBD1	CASSLSRGTADTQYF	TGTGCCAGCAGTTTATCTAGAGGGACAGCAGATACGCAGTATTTT
TRBV29-1	TRBJ1-1	-	-	CSVVYTEAFF	TGCAGCGTTGTGTATACTGAAGCTTTCTTT
TRBV6-5	TRBJ2-7	-	-	CASSSRETAYEQYF	TGTGCCAGCAGTTCGAGGGAAACCGCCTACGAGCAGTACTTC
TRBV29-1	TRBJ1-2	-	TRBD1	CSVVGQGNYGYTF	TGCAGCGTTGTGGGACAGGGGAACTATGGCTACACCTTC
TRBV27	TRBJ2-1	-	-	CAKTGIHNEQFF	TGTGCCAAAACCGGGATCCACAATGAGCAGTTCTTC
TRBV2	TRBJ1-5	few	TRBD1	CASSTSGGPNQPQHF	TGTGCCAGCAGTACATCAGGGGGCCCCAATCAGCCCCAGCATTTT
TRBV5-6	TRBJ2-5	-	TRBD2	CASSLGRLAETGETQYF	TGTGCCAGCAGCTTGGGCCGCCTAGCGGAGACGGGGGAGACCCAGTACTTC
TRBV7-9	TRBJ1-4	-	-	CANNAPATNEKLFF	TGTGCCAACAACGCCCCAGCAACTAATGAAAAACTGTTTTTT
TRBV7-9	TRBJ2-5	-	TRBD2	CASSFLAGGRVGQETQYF	TGTGCCAGCAGCTTCTTGGCGGGAGGGCGGGTAGGCCAAGAGACCCAGTACTTC
TRBV30	TRBJ1-2	once	-	CAWSPEREYGYTF	TGTGCCTGGAGTCCAGAGCGAGAATATGGCTACACCTTC
TRBV28	TRBJ2-2	-	TRBD1	CASSAGQGASTGELFF	TGTGCCAGCAGTGCGGGACAGGGGGCGAGCACCGGGGAGCTGTTTTTT
TRBV5-6	TRBJ1-5	-	-	CASSALGGSNQPQHF	TGTGCCAGCAGCGCGCTAGGGGGTAGCAATCAGCCCCAGCATTTT
TRBV10-3	TRBJ2-1	few	-	CAISETGTGNNEQFF	TGTGCCATCAGCGAGACCGGGACTGGGAACAATGAGCAGTTCTTC
TRBV5-1	TRBJ2-3	few	-	CASSLGVGGGTTDTQYF	TGCGCCAGCAGCTTGGGGGTTGGGGGGGGGACAACAGATACGCAGTATTTT
TRBV7-2	TRBJ2-1	few	TRBD2	CASRLAGLAGVEQFF	TGTGCCAGCCGGCTGGCGGGACTAGCGGGAGTTGAGCAGTTCTTC
TRBV9	TRBJ2-7	-	TRBD1	CASSVVGTGGDEQYF	TGTGCCAGCAGCGTAGTAGGGACAGGGGGAGACGAGCAGTACTTC
TRBV5-5	TRBJ1-1	-	TRBD1	CASSLVYRGTEAFF	TGTGCCAGCAGCTTGGTCTACAGGGGAACTGAAGCTTTCTTT
TRBV25-1	TRBJ2-1	-	TRBD2	CASSDSGRSAGEQFF	TGTGCCAGCAGTGATAGCGGGAGATCGGCGGGCGAGCAGTTCTTC
TRBV7-6	TRBJ2-7	-	TRBD2	CASSLGRESEQYF	TGTGCCAGCAGCTTAGGGCGGGAGTCCGAGCAGTACTTC
TRBV29-1	TRBJ2-6	few	-	CSVGISSGANVLTF	TGCAGCGTTGGAATCAGCTCTGGGGCCAACGTCCTGACTTTC
TRBV6-4	TRBJ2-2	-	TRBD1	CASSAETGDGELFF	TGTGCCAGCAGTGCCGAGACAGGGGACGGGGAGCTGTTTTTT
TRBV25-1	TRBJ2-7	-	TRBD2	CASSGRAGGAYEQYF	TGTGCCAGCAGTGGCAGAGCGGGGGGGGCCTACGAGCAGTACTTC
TRBV29-1	TRBJ2-2	-	-	CSVEGRTGELFF	TGCAGCGTTGAAGGGAGGACCGGGGAGCTGTTTTTT
TRBV5-1	TRBJ2-7	-	-	CASSLGRTLNSYEQYF	TGCGCCAGCAGCTTGGGTAGGACACTCAACTCCTACGAGCAGTACTTC
TRBV6-5	TRBJ1-2	-	-	CASSYVLGGSYGYTF	TGTGCCAGCAGTTACGTTTTGGGGGGTAGCTATGGCTACACCTTC
TRBV15	TRBJ2-5	-	TRBD2	CATSSRGGIEETQYF	TGTGCCACCAGCAGCCGGGGGGGTATAGAGGAGACCCAGTACTTC
TRBV5-1	TRBJ2-2	-	TRBD1	CASTKRGQGTGELFF	TGCGCCAGCACAAAAAGGGGGCAGGGCACCGGGGAGCTGTTTTTT
TRBV27	TRBJ1-5	-	TRBD1	CASGKQGAGQPQHF	TGTGCCAGCGGGAAACAGGGGGCTGGTCAGCCCCAGCATTTT
TRBV10-1	TRBJ2-1	-	TRBD2	CASSSGTSGSIGSYNEQFF	TGCGCCAGCAGTTCTGGGACTAGCGGGAGTATTGGGTCCTACAATGAGCAGTTCTTC
TRBV5-1	TRBJ2-1	-	-	CASSSDTNNEQFF	TGCGCCAGCAGTTCCGACACGAACAATGAGCAGTTCTTC
TRBV15	TRBJ1-2	few	-	CATSRDRVVPRGGYTF	TGTGCCACCAGCAGAGATAGAGTAGTGCCCCGGGGAGGCTACACCTTC
TRBV27	TRBJ1-2	-	-	CASREGLNYGYTF	TGTGCCAGCCGCGAGGGCCTTAACTATGGCTACACCTTC
TRBV28	TRBJ2-3	-	-	CASSLPGVDTQYF	TGTGCCAGCAGTTTACCGGGAGTCGATACGCAGTATTTT
TRBV5-1	TRBJ2-5	-	-	CASSSTPPEETQYF	TGCGCCAGCAGCTCTACCCCGCCGGAAGAGACCCAGTACTTC
TRBV2	TRBJ2-5	-	TRBD1	CASRPTQGQETQYF	TGTGCCTCCCGGCCTACACAGGGACAGGAGACCCAGTACTTC
TRBV7-9	TRBJ2-7	-	-	CSSSGQGDYEQYF	TGTTCCAGCAGTGGGCAGGGCGACTACGAGCAGTACTTC
TRBV2	TRBJ1-6	-	TRBD1	CASSFGQGNSPLHF	TGTGCCAGCAGTTTTGGACAGGGTAATTCACCCCTCCACTTT